The sample holds a few counts of the clone carrying this T cell receptor beta chain. Antigen unknown. Other nucleotide sequences from this sample produce the same CDR3. The data belong to a study of T cell responses to AZD1222 COVID-19 vaccine. Study conclusions and caveats: Dominant CD4 TCR responses targeted spike regions 160-218 and 743-854. As reported, nearly half of all spike-specific TCRs target variant regions that are unmutated.

Trimming cost V 5 bases and J 2 bases, with 3 bases left between them. The CDR3 spans 11 residues. Germline V gene lookup returns CDR1 LGHDT and CDR2 YNNKEL (reference sequence). Clones were read by immunoSEQ multiplex PCR, and TCRdb kept only the in-frame ones, dropping some. The sample lists roughly 120,000 clones, around 87% occurring once. This receptor was identified in an adult in good health. V usage is TRBV3-1 (or the pseudogene TRBV3-2) and J usage is TRBJ1-1; unclear D gene. The sample here was peripheral blood, taken on day 0 of AZD1222 vaccination. CDR3 in DNA: TGTGCCAGCAGCTTAAACACTGAAGCTTTCTTT. Translating gives CASSLNTEAFF.